Each of the 26 T cell receptor beta chains below was sequenced from the same sample in a study of T cell responses to AZD1222 COVID-19 vaccine. Sequenced by immunoSEQ multiplex PCR; TCRdb stores in-frame clones only, minus some. Among about 94,000 clones listed, 70% to 90% were seen once. The source material was peripheral blood, sampled 28 days after the second AZD1222 dose. The origin of the receptors is an adult who received the AZD1222 COVID-19 vaccine.

V and J are TRBV10-2 and TRBJ2-3, with unresolved D. Per the germline V gene, CDR1 is WSHSY and CDR2 is SAAADI. The V gene lost 3 bases and the J gene lost 4 bases, with 5 bases spanning the gap. This CDR3 is 12 amino acids long. The CDR3 DNA reads as TGCGCCAGCAGTGATTGGGCAGATACGCAGTATTTT. Protein sequence: CASSDWADTQYF.

The V call is TRBV19, the J call TRBJ2-3; D perhaps matches TRBD2 (6 bases). CDR1 and CDR2 from the germline V gene are LNHDA and SQIVND (reference sequence). Trimming took 3 bases from V and 1 from J, leaving 17 bases between them. The CDR3 is 17 amino acids. CDR3 nucleotide sequence: TGTGCCAGTAGTATTGAGTTAAGCGGGTACGGCACAGATACGCAGTATTTT. Translating gives CASSIELSGYGTDTQYF. Filled out from reference TRBV19 and TRBJ2-3, the complete variable domain reads DGGITQSPKYLFRKEGQNVTLSCEQNLNHDAMYWYRQDPGQGLRLIYYSQIVNDFQKGDIAEGYSVSREKKESFPLTVTSAQKNPTAFYLCASSIELSGYGTDTQYFGPGTRLTVL.

This chain connects TRBV6-1 to TRBJ1-2, with no clear D. V lost 0 bases, J lost 0 bases, and 8 bases lay in between. The CDR3 is 15 residues long. Germline CDR1 is MNHNS and CDR2 is SASEGT. The CDR3 nucleotides are TGTGCCAGCAGTGAAGCGCAGGCAGCTAACTATGGCTACACCTTC. Translation: CASSEAQAANYGYTF.

The rearrangement uses TRBV9 and TRBJ1-5, with no clear D. Trimming took off 0 bases at V and 4 bases at J, with 5 bases between the two ends. Germline assignment: CDR1 SGDLS and CDR2 YYNGEE. The CDR3 extends over 13 amino acids. The CDR3 region is CASSVGVNQPQHF. CDR3 coding DNA: TGTGCCAGCAGCGTAGGGGTTAATCAGCCCCAGCATTTT.

This sequence joins TRBV7-3 and TRBJ2-1; 12 positions agree with TRBD2. The length of the CDR3 is 16 residues. From germline, CDR1 is SGHTA and CDR2 FQGTGA. V was pared by 5 bases and J by 3 bases, with 5 bases of the junction left unmatched. CDR3 residues: CASSQKLAGGYNEQFF. The CDR3 DNA is TGTGCCAGCAGCCAAAAACTAGCGGGAGGCTACAATGAGCAGTTCTTC.

The CDR3 loop reads CASSLEGTSGEYEQYF. In nucleotides, the CDR3 is TGTGCCAGCAGTTTAGAGGGGACTAGCGGAGAATACGAGCAGTACTTC. J is TRBJ2-7 and V is TRBV27; 11 bases align to TRBD2. The CDR3 spans 16 residues. Germline lookup yields CDR1 MNHEY and CDR2 SMNVEV (reference sequence). V trimming: 2 bases; J trimming: 4 bases; junction bases outside the gene matches: 7.

This clone has more than one count but fewer than ten. The J gene is TRBJ1-4, the V gene TRBV5-1, with TRBD1 matching 9 bases. The CDR3 loop spans 14 amino acids. Per the germline V gene, CDR1 is SGHRS and CDR2 is YFSETQ. The V gene end was trimmed by 4 bases and the J gene end by 7 bases; junction bases not matched to a gene: 5. The CDR3 sequence: CASSLGQGGEKLFF. The CDR3 nucleotides read TGCGCCAGCAGCCTGGGACAGGGTGGTGAAAAACTGTTTTTT.

The V and J genes are TRBV5-1 and TRBJ1-5; D call uncertain. V lost 2 bases to trimming and J lost 6 bases, with 9 bases between them. CDR1 and CDR2 (germline): SGHRS, YFSETQ. This CDR3 has 13 residues. CDR3 loop: CASSFGRGQPQHF. CDR3 in DNA: TGCGCCAGCAGCTTTGGACGAGGTCAGCCCCAGCATTTT.

J is TRBJ1-1 and V is TRBV6-5; possible D gene TRBD1, 5 bases. Between the trimmed V and J ends, which lost 6 bases and 1 base, there was a span of 12 bases. Looked up from germline, CDR1 is MNHEY and CDR2 is SVGAGI. The CDR3 runs 14 residues. The CDR3 protein is CASRVTTENTEAFF. The CDR3 coding sequence is TGTGCCAGCAGGGTAACGACAGAGAACACTGAAGCTTTCTTT.

The chain couples TRBV6-5 to TRBJ1-4; TRBD1 might be the D (5 bases). CDR1 is MNHEY, CDR2 SVGAGI, per germline. The CDR3 runs 13 residues. V was pared by 6 bases and J by 8 bases, with 13 bases between. The CDR3 DNA is TGTGCCAGCAGGGGGGGAATCGGAGAAAAACTGTTTTTT. It is translated as CASRGGIGEKLFF.

This rearrangement joins TRBV6-5 to TRBJ2-3; unclear D gene. The CDR3 sequence is 12 residues long. V dropped 7 bases and J dropped 2 bases, with 7 bases sitting between them. The V gene's germline CDR1 is MNHEY and CDR2 SVGAGI. CDR3 loop: CASMDLTDTQYF. CDR3 bases: TGTGCCAGCATGGACCTCACAGATACGCAGTATTTT.

In this sample, this clone is medium-sized (0.01 to 0.1%). The V call is TRBV5-8, the J call TRBJ2-3; D possibly corresponds to TRBD1 (6 bases). This CDR3 is 17 amino acids long. Trimming removed 0 bases at V and 0 bases at J, with 14 bases between. CDR1 is SGHTS and CDR2 is YDEGEE in the germline V gene. Here the CDR3 reads CASSLAPMDRSTDTQYF. In DNA, the CDR3 is TGTGCCAGCAGCTTGGCCCCGATGGACAGAAGCACAGATACGCAGTATTTT.

This chain uses TRBV6-5 with TRBJ2-1; D unresolved. From germline, CDR1 is MNHEY and CDR2 SVGAGI. V gave up 2 bases and J gave up 2 bases, with 4 bases separating them. This CDR3 has 13 amino acids. CDR3 sequence: CASSYDAYNEQFF. In nucleotides, the CDR3 is TGTGCCAGCAGTTACGACGCCTACAATGAGCAGTTCTTC.

This clone was picked up one time. This chain joins TRBV2 and TRBJ2-2; D gene uncertain. The V gene's germline CDR1 is SNHLY and CDR2 FYNNEI. V gave up 3 bases and J gave up 1 base, with 6 bases separating them. This CDR3 is built from 14 residues. This CDR3 reads CASSERRNTGELFF. The CDR3 DNA is TGTGCCAGCAGTGAGCGGAGGAACACCGGGGAGCTGTTTTTT.

The chain combines TRBV6-6 with TRBJ1-1, with TRBD1 matching 8 bases. Germline CDR1 MNHNY, CDR2 SVGAGI (reference sequence). V shed 7 bases, J shed 4 bases, and the junction held 8 bases outside the gene matches. The CDR3 consists of 14 residues. The CDR3: CASTLRTGGTEAFF. In DNA, the CDR3 is TGTGCCAGCACCCTCAGAACAGGGGGCACTGAAGCTTTCTTT.

The V call is TRBV25-1, the J call TRBJ2-5; D is possibly TRBD2 (5 bases). Germline CDR1 and CDR2: MGHDK and SYGVNS. CDR3 length: 13 amino acids. V dropped 7 bases and J dropped 4 bases, with 13 bases sitting between them. CDR3 loop: CASTWRTGETQYF. CDR3 sequence (DNA): TGTGCCAGCACCTGGAGGACTGGAGAGACCCAGTACTTC. The whole variable domain, filled in from reference TRBV25-1 and TRBJ2-5, reads EADIYQTPRYLVIGTGKKITLECSQTMGHDKMYWYQQDPGMELHLIHYSYGVNSTEKGDLSSESTVSRIRTEHFPLTLESARPSHTSQYLCASTWRTGETQYFGPGTRLLVL.

The genes are TRBV2 and TRBJ2-2, with 9 bases identical to TRBD1. In germline, CDR1 is SNHLY, CDR2 FYNNEI. V shed 6 bases and J 2 bases; nucleotides not matched to a gene: 13. This CDR3 is built from 18 residues. CDR3 bases: TGTGCCAGCAGGGGTATCGGACAGGGGTTTTTCAACACCGGGGAGCTGTTTTTT. As protein: CASRGIGQGFFNTGELFF.

The DNA for the CDR3 is TGTGCCAGCAGATCTGAGGTGGGCGGGGAGTGGTGGAATTCACCCCTCCACTTT. Protein product: CASRSEVGGEWWNSPLHF. This chain connects TRBV27 to TRBJ1-6; no firm D call. Trimming took 6 bases from V and 7 from J, leaving 25 bases between them. Germline V gene sequence: CDR1 MNHEY, CDR2 SMNVEV (reference sequence). The CDR3 extends over 18 amino acids.

The V call is TRBV18, the J call TRBJ2-7; unclear D gene. The CDR3 is made up of 11 amino acids. The V gene's germline CDR1 is KGHSH and CDR2 LQKENI. Between the trimmed V and J ends, which lost 3 bases and 4 bases, there was a span of 4 bases. The CDR3 DNA follows: TGTGCCAGCTCACCGGAATACGAGCAGTACTTC. Translating gives CASSPEYEQYF.

The chain couples TRBV7-2 to TRBJ2-7, with TRBD2 as a possible D gene (5 bases). CDR1 and CDR2 from the germline V gene are SGHTA and FQGNSA. This CDR3 has 14 amino acids. V shed 1 base and J shed 7 bases, with 14 bases lying between them. The CDR3 DNA follows: TGTGCCAGCAGCTTAGGGGAGTGGGCCGGAGAGCAGTACTTC. This encodes CASSLGEWAGEQYF. Based on the CDR3 plus reference TRBV7-2 and TRBJ2-7, the full variable domain is GAGVSQSPSNKVTEKGKDVELRCDPISGHTALYWYRQSLGQGLEFLIYFQGNSAPDKSGLPSDRFSAERTGGSVSTLTIQRTQQEDSAVYLCASSLGEWAGEQYFGPGTRLTVT.

This chain links TRBV7-9 with TRBJ2-5, with D hard to call. The V and J ends lost 2 bases and 3 bases respectively, with 13 bases between them. In germline, CDR1 is SEHNR, CDR2 FQNEAQ (reference sequence). The length of the CDR3 is 15 residues. CDR3 protein: CASSLKWPSEETQYF. The DNA for the CDR3 is TGTGCCAGCAGCTTAAAATGGCCCTCCGAAGAGACCCAGTACTTC.

The V call is TRBV11-3, the J call TRBJ2-5, with D tentatively TRBD2 (6 bases). Germline V gene lookup returns CDR1 SGHNT and CDR2 YENEEA. The CDR3 has 16 amino acids. V lost 5 bases to trimming and J lost 1 base, with 17 bases between them. The CDR3 nucleotides read TGTGCCAGCAGCCGGCGACTAGAGGCCTTCCAAGAGACCCAGTACTTC. Amino acids: CASSRRLEAFQETQYF.

V and J are TRBV10-2 and TRBJ1-4; 7 bases align to TRBD1. The CDR3 extends over 12 amino acids. With V trimmed by 7 bases and J by 8 bases, 4 bases remained unmatched. Germline CDR1 and CDR2: WSHSY and SAAADI. CDR3 DNA sequence: TGCGCCAGCAACAGGGGAGGAGAAAAACTGTTTTTT. Translation gives CASNRGGEKLFF.

This chain links TRBV12-3 or TRBV12-4 with TRBJ2-2; D not resolved. The CDR3 has 11 amino acids. Trimming stripped 6 bases from V and 6 bases from J, with 5 bases between. DNA of the CDR3: TGTGCCAGCAGCCGTTCCGGGGAGCTGTTTTTT. Its translation: CASSRSGELFF.

The CDR3 DNA sequence: TGTGCCGTAAGAGACGAGAGAGGCGGCTACACCTTC. Its translation: CAVRDERGGYTF. This chain joins TRBV11-2 and TRBJ1-2, with D hard to call. This CDR3 is built from 12 residues. Germline CDR1 SGHAT, CDR2 FQNNGV. V gave up 11 bases and J gave up 8 bases, with 18 bases separating them.

The chain carries TRBV7-8 and TRBJ2-7; weak D call: TRBD1 (7 bases). V was clipped by 1 base and J by 5 bases, with 15 bases between them. CDR3 length: 15 amino acids. Germline loops: CDR1 SGHVS, CDR2 FQNEAQ. The CDR3 spells CASSLVTGRTHEQYF. The CDR3 bases are TGTGCCAGCAGCTTAGTGACAGGGAGGACTCACGAGCAGTACTTC.